Detailed here is one TCR beta chain. Its cognate antigen is unknown. The data are from a study of T-cell memory formation after mild COVID-19. The overall study: There were largely donor-specific TCR clusters. Study observations and caveats: Whereas later expanders leaned CD4+, clones contracting day 15 to 85 showed a balanced CD4/CD8 makeup. Among clones peaking at day 37 in the second wave, SARS-CoV-2 specificity remained unconfirmed. Certain responding clones were present in pre-infection memory, suggesting participation of cross-reactive memory.

Using its own MiXCR run on the 5' RACE reads, TCRdb lists one record per CDR3 protein. This sample carries 80,000 to 90,000 distinct CDR3 sequences, roughly 25% of them seen once, and the ten largest clones take roughly 39%. The CDR3 loop spans 14 amino acids. The V and J ends lost 7 bases and 4 bases respectively, with 16 bases between them. The germline V gene encodes CDR1 LNHDA and CDR2 SQIVND (reference sequence). This receptor was taken from a man aged 18 to 29 who had mild COVID-19 (a few samples of this study predate the infection). Cell type and time point are not known. The rearrangement joins TRBV19 to TRBJ1-2; the D is unclear. The sequenced sample consisted of PBMCs or a T cell subset sorted from them (not recorded which). The CDR3 DNA reads TGTGCCAGTAACCACGGCAGTTCCTCCTATGGCTACACCTTC. Encoded protein: CASNHGSSSYGYTF.